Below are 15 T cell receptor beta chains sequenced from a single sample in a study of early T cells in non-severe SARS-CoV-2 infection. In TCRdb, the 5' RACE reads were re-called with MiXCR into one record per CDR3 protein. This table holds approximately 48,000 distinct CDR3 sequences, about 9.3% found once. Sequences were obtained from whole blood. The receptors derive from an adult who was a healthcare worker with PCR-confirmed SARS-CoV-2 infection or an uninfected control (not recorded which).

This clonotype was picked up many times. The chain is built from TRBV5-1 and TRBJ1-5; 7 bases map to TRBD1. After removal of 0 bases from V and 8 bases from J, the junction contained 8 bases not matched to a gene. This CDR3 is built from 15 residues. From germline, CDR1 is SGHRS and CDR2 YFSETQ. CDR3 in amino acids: CASSLAGTVSEPQHF. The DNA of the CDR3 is TGCGCCAGCAGCTTGGCCGGGACAGTTTCGGAGCCCCAGCATTTT.

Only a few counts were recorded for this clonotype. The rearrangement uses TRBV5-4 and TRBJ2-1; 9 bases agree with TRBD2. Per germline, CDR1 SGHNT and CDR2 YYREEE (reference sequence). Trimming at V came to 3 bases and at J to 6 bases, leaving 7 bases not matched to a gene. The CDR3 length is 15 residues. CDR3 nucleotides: TGTGCCAGCAGCTCACCGGGACTAGCTGTCAATGAGCAGTTCTTC. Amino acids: CASSSPGLAVNEQFF.

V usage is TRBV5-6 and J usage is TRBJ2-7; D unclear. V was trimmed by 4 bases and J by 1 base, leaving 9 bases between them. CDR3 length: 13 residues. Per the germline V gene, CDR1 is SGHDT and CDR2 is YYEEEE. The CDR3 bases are TGTGCCAGCAGCCCGACTGGGTCCTACGAGCAGTACTTC. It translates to CASSPTGSYEQYF.

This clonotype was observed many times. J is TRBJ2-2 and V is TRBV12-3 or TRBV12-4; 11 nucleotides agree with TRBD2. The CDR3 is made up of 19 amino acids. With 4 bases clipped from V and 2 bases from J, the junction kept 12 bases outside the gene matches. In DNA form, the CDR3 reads TGTGCCAGCAGTTCAGCGGCTACTAGCGGGAGCCTAAACACCGGGGAGCTGTTTTTT. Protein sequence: CASSSAATSGSLNTGELFF.

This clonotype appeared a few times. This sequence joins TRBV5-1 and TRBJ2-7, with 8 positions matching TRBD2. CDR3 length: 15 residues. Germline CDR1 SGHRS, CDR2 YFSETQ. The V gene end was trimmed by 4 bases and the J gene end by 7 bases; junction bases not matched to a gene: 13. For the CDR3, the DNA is TGCGCCAGCAGCCTGTACGGAGCGGGAGTGGGGGAGCAGTACTTC. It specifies CASSLYGAGVGEQYF.

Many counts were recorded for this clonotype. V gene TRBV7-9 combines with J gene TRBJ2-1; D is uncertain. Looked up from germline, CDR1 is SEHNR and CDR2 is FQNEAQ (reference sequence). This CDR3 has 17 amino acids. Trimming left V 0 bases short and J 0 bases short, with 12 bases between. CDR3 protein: CASSLARLEFSYNEQFF. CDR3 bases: TGTGCCAGCAGCTTAGCGAGGCTTGAATTCTCCTACAATGAGCAGTTCTTC. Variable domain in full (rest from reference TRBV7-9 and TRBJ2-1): DTGVSQNPRHKITKRGQNVTFRCDPISEHNRLYWYRQTLGQGPEFLTYFQNEAQLEKSRLLSDRFSAERPKGSFSTLEIQRTEQGDSAMYLCASSLARLEFSYNEQFFGPGTRLTVL.

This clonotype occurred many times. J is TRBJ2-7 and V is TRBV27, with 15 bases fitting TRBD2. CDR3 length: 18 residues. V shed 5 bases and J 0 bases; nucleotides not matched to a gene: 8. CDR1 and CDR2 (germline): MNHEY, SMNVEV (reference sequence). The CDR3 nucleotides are TGTGCCAGCAGTCATTGGACTAGCGGGAGGGCGAGCTCCTACGAGCAGTACTTC. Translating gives CASSHWTSGRASSYEQYF.

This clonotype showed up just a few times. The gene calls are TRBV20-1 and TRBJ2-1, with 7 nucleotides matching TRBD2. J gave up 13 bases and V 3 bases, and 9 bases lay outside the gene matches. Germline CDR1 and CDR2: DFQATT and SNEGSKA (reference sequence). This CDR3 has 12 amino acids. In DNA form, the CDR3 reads TGCAGTGCTAGGGGTCCGCGGGAGAGTCAGTTCTTC. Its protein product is CSARGPRESQFF.

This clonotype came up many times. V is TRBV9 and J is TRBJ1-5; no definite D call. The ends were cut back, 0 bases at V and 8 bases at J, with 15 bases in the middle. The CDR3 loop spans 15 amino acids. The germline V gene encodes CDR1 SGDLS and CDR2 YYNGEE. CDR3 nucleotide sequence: TGTGCCAGCAGCGTAGCAGGAGCGGATGGGGAGCCCCAGCATTTT. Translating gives CASSVAGADGEPQHF.

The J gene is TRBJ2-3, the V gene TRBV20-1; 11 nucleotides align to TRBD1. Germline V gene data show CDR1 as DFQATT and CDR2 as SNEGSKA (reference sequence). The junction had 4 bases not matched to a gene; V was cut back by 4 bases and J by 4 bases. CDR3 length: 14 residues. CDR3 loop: CSATGTGGPDTQYF. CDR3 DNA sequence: TGCAGTGCTACCGGGACAGGGGGACCAGATACGCAGTATTTT.

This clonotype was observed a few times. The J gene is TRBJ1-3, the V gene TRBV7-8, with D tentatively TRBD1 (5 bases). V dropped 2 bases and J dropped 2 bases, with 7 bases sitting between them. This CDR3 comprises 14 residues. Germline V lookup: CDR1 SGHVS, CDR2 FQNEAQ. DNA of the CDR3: TGTGCCAGCAGCTTAAGAGGGGCTGGAAACACCATATATTTT. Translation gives CASSLRGAGNTIYF.

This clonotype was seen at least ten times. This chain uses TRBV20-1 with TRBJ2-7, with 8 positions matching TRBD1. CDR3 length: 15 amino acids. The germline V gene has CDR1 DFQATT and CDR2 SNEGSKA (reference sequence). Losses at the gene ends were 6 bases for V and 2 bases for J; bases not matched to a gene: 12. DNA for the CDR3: TGCAGTGCCACCAGTCGACAGGGGCTTGCCTACGAGCAGTACTTC. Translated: CSATSRQGLAYEQYF.

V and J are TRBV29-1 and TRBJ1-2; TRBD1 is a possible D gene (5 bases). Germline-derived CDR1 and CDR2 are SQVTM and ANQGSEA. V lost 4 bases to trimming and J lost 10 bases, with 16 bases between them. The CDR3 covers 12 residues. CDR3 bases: TGCAGCGTTGTTAAAGGGGCCGGTTTCTACACCTTC. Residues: CSVVKGAGFYTF. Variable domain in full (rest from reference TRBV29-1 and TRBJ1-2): SAVISQKPSRDICQRGTSLTIQCQVDSQVTMMFWYRQQPGQSLTLIATANQGSEATYESGFVIDKFPISRPNLTFSTLTVSNMSPEDSSIYLCSVVKGAGFYTFGSGTRLTVV.

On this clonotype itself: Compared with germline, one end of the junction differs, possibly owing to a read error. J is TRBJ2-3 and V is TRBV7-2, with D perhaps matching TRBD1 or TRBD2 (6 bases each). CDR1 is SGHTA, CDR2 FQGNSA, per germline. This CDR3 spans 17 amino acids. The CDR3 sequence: CVSSLEGGWRGTDTQYF. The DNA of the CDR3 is TGTGTCAGCAGCTTAGAGGGGGGTTGGAGGGGCACAGATACGCAGTATTTT.

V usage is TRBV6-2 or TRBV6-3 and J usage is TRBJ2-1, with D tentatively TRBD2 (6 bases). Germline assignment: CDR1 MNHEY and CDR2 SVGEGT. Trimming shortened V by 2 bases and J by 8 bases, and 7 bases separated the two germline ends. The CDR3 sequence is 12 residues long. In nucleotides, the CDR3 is TGTGCCAGCAGTTACAGGGAGGATGAGCAGTTCTTC. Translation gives CASSYREDEQFF.